The 10 T cell receptor beta chains below all came from one sample that was sequenced in a study of T cell repertoires in cytomegalovirus infection. TCRdb reprocessed the reads with MiXCR, giving one entry per CDR3 protein. The sample has fewer than 550,000 distinct CDR3 sequences; over 9% are singletons. The sequenced sample consisted of PBMCs. These receptor sequences come from a human donor in good health (CMV status not recorded). Some clones in this sample may be carry-over from other donors' samples.

On this clonotype itself: A much larger clone lies one base from this, so it may be a read error. The chain employs TRBV20-1 and TRBJ2-1; D remains ambiguous. Germline CDR1 and CDR2: DFQATT and SNEGSKA (reference sequence). V lost 2 bases and J 5 bases, leaving 22 bases between the germline ends. The CDR3 extends over 17 amino acids. DNA for the CDR3: TGCAGTGCTAGAAAACACTCACGACATACCTCGAACAATGAGCAGTTCTTC. Protein: CSARKHSRHTSNNEQFF.

This clonotype was detected ten times or more. The chain employs TRBV10-3 and TRBJ1-5; possible D gene TRBD1, 5 bases. V was clipped by 8 bases and J by 7 bases, with 18 bases between them. The CDR3 sequence is 14 residues long. In germline, CDR1 is ENHRY, CDR2 SYGVKD. CDR3 sequence (DNA): TGTGCCATCGCTCCGGGACTACTCGAGCAGCCCCAGCATTTT. It specifies CAIAPGLLEQPQHF.

This clonotype was detected ten times or more. The chain couples TRBV28 to TRBJ2-2, with D tentatively TRBD2 (6 bases). The V gene lost 3 bases and the J gene lost 7 bases, with 9 bases spanning the gap. The CDR3 loop spans 13 amino acids. Per germline, CDR1 MDHEN and CDR2 SYDVKM. DNA of the CDR3: TGTGCCAGCAGTTTGCCGGGGGTCGGGGAGCTGTTTTTT. Protein sequence: CASSLPGVGELFF.

This clonotype has at least ten counts. The chain is built from TRBV7-3 and TRBJ1-6, with 8 bases lining up with TRBD1. The CDR3 is 18 residues long. J gave up 9 bases and V 2 bases, and 15 bases lay outside the gene matches. Germline V CDR1 and CDR2: SGHTA, FQGTGA. The CDR3 bases are TGTGCCAGCAGCTTAGGGGGGCGTCGGACAGGGAACGGTTCACCCCTCCACTTT. Encoded protein: CASSLGGRRTGNGSPLHF.

There are many counts of this clonotype. The chain recombines TRBV11-3 with TRBJ2-1, with D perhaps TRBD1 (6 bases). This CDR3 is built from 15 residues. V was pared by 1 base and J by 9 bases, with 16 bases between. Germline V gives CDR1 SGHNT, CDR2 YENEEA. Written as DNA, the CDR3 is TGTGCCAGCAGCTTAGTGGCAGGGGCGAGGAGTGAGCAGTTCTTC. Its translation: CASSLVAGARSEQFF. The whole variable domain, filled in from reference TRBV11-3 and TRBJ2-1, reads EAGVVQSPRYKIIEKKQPVAFWCNPISGHNTLYWYLQNLGQGPELLIRYENEEAVDDSQLPKDRFSAERLKGVDSTLKIQPAELGDSAVYLCASSLVAGARSEQFFGPGTRLTVL.

This clonotype has more than one count but fewer than ten. This rearrangement joins TRBV20-1 to TRBJ1-1; D might be TRBD1 (5 bases). V shed 1 base and J shed 1 base, with 10 bases lying between them. The CDR3 sequence is 14 residues long. Germline V gene sequence: CDR1 DFQATT, CDR2 SNEGSKA (reference sequence). CDR3 nucleotides: TGCAGTGCTAGAGTGCGGAGGGGGAACACTGAAGCTTTCTTT. Protein sequence: CSARVRRGNTEAFF.

The chain combines TRBV29-1 with TRBJ2-2; D call uncertain. Germline V gene lookup returns CDR1 SQVTM and CDR2 ANQGSEA. V lost 2 bases and J 1 base, leaving 5 bases between the germline ends. This CDR3 comprises 13 residues. The CDR3 bases are TGCAGCGTTGAACACAGGAACACCGGGGAGCTGTTTTTT. Its translation: CSVEHRNTGELFF.

This chain links TRBV19 with TRBJ1-4, with D possibly matching TRBD1 (5 bases). The V and J ends lost 8 bases and 3 bases respectively, with 7 bases between them. Germline V gene lookup returns CDR1 LNHDA and CDR2 SQIVND (reference sequence). The CDR3 loop spans 12 amino acids. The CDR3 is CASGDSNEKLFF. The CDR3 nucleotides read TGTGCCAGTGGGGACTCTAATGAAAAACTGTTTTTT.

This clonotype was counted many times. This chain uses TRBV29-1 with TRBJ1-1; D gene ambiguous. The V gene's germline CDR1 is SQVTM and CDR2 ANQGSEA. V lost 0 bases to trimming and J lost 4 bases, with 18 bases between them. The CDR3 spans 16 residues. The CDR3 DNA is TGCAGCGTTGAAGATAGTTGGAGGGCGGGAAGCACTGAAGCTTTCTTT. The encoded protein is CSVEDSWRAGSTEAFF.

There are a few counts of this clonotype. Here the CDR3 reads CASSSDREGYTF. In nucleotides, the CDR3 is TGTGCCAGCAGTTCGGACAGGGAAGGCTACACCTTC. This chain uses TRBV2 with TRBJ1-2; 8 bases match TRBD1. Germline lookup yields CDR1 SNHLY and CDR2 FYNNEI. The CDR3 length is 12 residues. The V gene end was trimmed by 5 bases and the J gene end by 8 bases; junction bases not matched to a gene: 4. The full variable domain, with the rest looked up from reference TRBV2 and TRBJ1-2, is EPEVTQTPSHQVTQMGQEVILRCVPISNHLYFYWYRQILGQKVEFLVSFYNNEISEKSEIFDDQFSVERPDGSNFTLKIRSTKLEDSAMYFCASSSDREGYTFGSGTRLTVV.